The T cell receptor (beta chain) described here comes from a study of a mutant IDH1 vaccine in newly diagnosed glioma. Study-level information: Treated patients showed a male proportion of about 60%, a female proportion of 37.5%, and a mean age of approximately 40 years.

The repertoire was sequenced with immunoSEQ multiplex PCR; TCRdb's copy has only in-frame clones and lacks some. The sample carries 110,000 or so clones, roughly 90% recorded once. The study, taken as a whole, reports: Immune responses induced by the vaccine were seen in 80% to 95% of patients, spanning multiple MHC alleles.

Germline CDR1 SEHNR, CDR2 FQNEAQ (reference sequence). Trimming shortened V by 5 bases and J by 6 bases, and 11 bases separated the two germline ends. The CDR3 extends over 13 amino acids. Concerning this clone: The target antigen is unknown.

Time point noted: week 11, during vaccination. Each dose delivered 300 ug of mutant IDH1 20-mer peptide subcutaneously with imiquimod. Donors had new WHO grade 3 or 4 IDH1-mutant, ATRX-lost astrocytomas. This chain connects TRBV7-9 to TRBJ2-1; no clear D. The sample consisted of PBMCs, taken from a glioma patient whose treatment included an IDH1 peptide vaccine. The clonotype comes from a woman aged 45-60 years with glioma. The CDR3 nucleotides read TGTGCCAGCAGCCACGGGCGGAGCAATGAGCAGTTCTTC. Its protein is CASSHGRSNEQFF.